Below are 25 T cell receptor beta chains sequenced from a single sample in a study of blood T cell repertoires in COVID-19. Here immunoSEQ multiplex PCR was the method, and the copy in TCRdb shows in-frame clones only, minus some. The sample lists 65,000 to 80,000 clones; 90% were seen once. The sequenced material came from peripheral blood. Receptors were obtained from a human donor in a cohort sampled during active COVID-19.

The chain carries TRBV10-3 and TRBJ2-3; maybe TRBD1 (5 bases). CDR3 size: 16 residues. Trimming left V 2 bases short and J 6 bases short, with 18 bases between. CDR1 and CDR2 (germline): ENHRY, SYGVKD. In DNA, the CDR3 is TGTGCCATCAGTGAGGTAACAGGAATAGGGCGCGATACGCAGTATTTT. It is translated as CAISEVTGIGRDTQYF.

This rearrangement joins TRBV15 to TRBJ2-7; TRBD2 matches at 11 bases. The CDR3 extends over 17 amino acids. The V gene end was trimmed by 5 bases and the J gene end by 5 bases; junction bases not matched to a gene: 14. In germline, CDR1 is LNHNV, CDR2 YYDKDF (reference sequence). In DNA form, the CDR3 reads TGTGCCACCAGCTACGGACTAGCGGGTCAAGGAACCGACGAGCAGTACTTC. As protein: CATSYGLAGQGTDEQYF.

The V and J genes are TRBV12-5 and TRBJ1-1; 8 bases map to TRBD1. CDR1 and CDR2 from the germline V gene are LGHNT and FRNRAP. V dropped 7 bases and J dropped 5; count of bases not matched to a gene: 9. This CDR3 has 14 amino acids. CDR3: CASALNRGKTEAFF. CDR3 bases: TGTGCTAGTGCCTTAAACAGGGGGAAGACTGAAGCTTTCTTT.

The chain couples TRBV5-4 to TRBJ2-3; possibly TRBD1 for D (6 bases). CDR3 length: 14 residues. With 2 bases removed from V and 4 bases from J, the gap between germline ends came to 11 bases. The germline V gene encodes CDR1 SGHNT and CDR2 YYREEE (reference sequence). The CDR3: CASSLRQAADTQYF. Written as DNA, the CDR3 is TGTGCCAGCAGCTTAAGACAGGCAGCAGATACGCAGTATTTT.

V usage is TRBV24-1 and J usage is TRBJ2-1; 9 bases align to TRBD1. The CDR3 length is 12 residues. Germline V lookup: CDR1 KGHDR, CDR2 SFDVKD. V trimming: 7 bases; J trimming: 9 bases; junction bases outside the gene matches: 3. CDR3: CATREGQGEQFF. In nucleotides, the CDR3 is TGTGCCACCAGGGAGGGACAGGGTGAGCAGTTCTTC.

The chain links TRBV4-3 to TRBJ2-3, with D tentatively TRBD2 (6 bases). This CDR3 spans 17 amino acids. Germline assignment: CDR1 LGHNA and CDR2 YSLEER. V lost 0 bases and J 4 bases, leaving 17 bases between the germline ends. The CDR3 is CASSQDGIADPPDTQYF. CDR3 nucleotide sequence: TGCGCCAGCAGCCAAGATGGAATAGCGGATCCCCCAGATACGCAGTATTTT.

This clone has just one count. Relative to the germline gene, one junction end is altered; a read error may explain this. The chain has TRBV29-1 and TRBJ2-1; D uncertain. The CDR3 length is 13 residues. From germline, CDR1 is SQVTM and CDR2 ANQGSEA. CDR3 bases: TGCAGCATTGAGGAGAAGTCAAGGAATGAGCAGTTCTTC. Translation: CSIEEKSRNEQFF.

The V gene is TRBV5-5, the J gene TRBJ2-3; 9 bases match TRBD1. CDR1 SGHKS and CDR2 YYEKEE come from the germline V gene (reference sequence). V shed 4 bases and J 0 bases; nucleotides not matched to a gene: 9. This CDR3 is built from 17 residues. CDR3: CASSRDRGSPSTDTQYF. DNA for the CDR3: TGTGCCAGCAGCCGTGACAGGGGGTCCCCCAGCACAGATACGCAGTATTTT. The variable domain in full, with the rest retrieved from reference TRBV5-5 and TRBJ2-3, is DAGVTQSPTHLIKTRGQQVTLRCSPISGHKSVSWYQQVLGQGPQFIFQYYEKEERGRGNFPDRFSARQFPNYSSELNVNALLLGDSALYLCASSRDRGSPSTDTQYFGPGTRLTVL.

In DNA form, the CDR3 reads TGTGCCAGCAGCGAGGGACTAGCGGGCCCAGATACGCAGTATTTT. Protein sequence: CASSEGLAGPDTQYF. The chain combines TRBV6-6 with TRBJ2-3, with 12 bases fitting TRBD2. Per the germline V gene, CDR1 is MNHNY and CDR2 is SVGAGI (reference sequence). CDR3 length: 15 amino acids. J lost 4 bases, V lost 6 bases, and 5 bases had no gene match.

The gene calls are TRBV7-2 and TRBJ2-2; perhaps TRBD1 as D (5 bases). The CDR3 length is 13 residues. Germline V gene data show CDR1 as SGHTA and CDR2 as FQGNSA. Trimming stripped 3 bases from V and 5 bases from J, with 7 bases between. CDR3 sequence (DNA): TGTGCCAGCAGCTTCCCAGGGACCGGGGAGCTGTTTTTT. It encodes CASSFPGTGELFF.

J is TRBJ2-5 and V is TRBV2, with 8 bases matching TRBD1. Germline lookup yields CDR1 SNHLY and CDR2 FYNNEI. This CDR3 spans 14 amino acids. V shed 3 bases and J 5 bases; nucleotides not matched to a gene: 5. The CDR3 DNA sequence: TGTGCCAGCAGTGACCAGGGGGCGTTCGAGACCCAGTACTTC. It is translated as CASSDQGAFETQYF. The complete variable domain, with remaining parts taken from reference TRBV2 and TRBJ2-5, reads EPEVTQTPSHQVTQMGQEVILRCVPISNHLYFYWYRQILGQKVEFLVSFYNNEISEKSEIFDDQFSVERPDGSNFTLKIRSTKLEDSAMYFCASSDQGAFETQYFGPGTRLLVL.

The chain has TRBV4-2 and TRBJ2-5; 9 nucleotides agree with TRBD1. Germline V gene data show CDR1 as LGHNA and CDR2 as YNFKEQ. Trimming at V came to 4 bases and at J to 5 bases, leaving 14 bases not matched to a gene. The CDR3 contains 17 residues. CDR3 sequence (DNA): TGTGCCAGCAGCCCCCTTCTTGCGGACAGGGGTCAGGAGACCCAGTACTTC. As protein: CASSPLLADRGQETQYF.

V gene TRBV7-2 combines with J gene TRBJ2-7; the match to TRBD2 covers 12 bases. CDR1 and CDR2 (germline): SGHTA, FQGNSA. The CDR3 length is 18 residues. V shed 0 bases, J shed 2 bases, and the junction held 8 bases outside the gene matches. CDR3 bases: TGTGCCAGCAGCTTAGCCACTAGCGGGAGGAATATCGCCTACGAGCAGTACTTC. This translates into CASSLATSGRNIAYEQYF.

This clone has a single count. The chain combines TRBV18 with TRBJ1-2; 12 bases match TRBD1. The CDR3 loop spans 16 amino acids. The V segment lost 6 bases and the J segment 6 bases; nucleotides outside the gene matches: 11. Germline CDR1 reads KGHSH; CDR2 reads LQKENI. The chain's CDR3 is CASSPGTGGRENGYTF. Written as DNA, the CDR3 is TGTGCCAGCTCCCCCGGGACAGGGGGCAGGGAGAATGGCTACACCTTC.

V is TRBV18 and J is TRBJ2-7, with TRBD2 identical over 11 bases. The CDR3 runs to 15 residues. The germline CDR1 and CDR2 sequences are KGHSH and LQKENI. With V trimmed by 3 bases and J by 1 base, 2 bases remained unmatched. The CDR3 region has the DNA TGTGCCAGCTCACCCACTAGCGGGAGTTCCTACGAGCAGTACTTC. Amino acid sequence: CASSPTSGSSYEQYF.

CDR3 DNA: TGTGCCAGCTCACCGCGGACTAGCGGGAGGATCTACGAGCAGTACTTC. Protein sequence: CASSPRTSGRIYEQYF. The chain has TRBV18 and TRBJ2-7; 14 positions agree with TRBD2. The CDR3 runs to 16 residues. Germline values: CDR1 KGHSH, CDR2 LQKENI. J gave up 3 bases and V 3 bases, and 4 bases lay outside the gene matches.

The CDR3: CASSVNYEQYF. DNA of the CDR3: TGTGCCAGCAGTGTCAACTACGAGCAGTACTTC. The chain links TRBV6-2 or TRBV6-3 to TRBJ2-7; D gene unclear. V lost 5 bases, J lost 3 bases, and 5 bases lay in between. Germline V gives CDR1 MNHEY, CDR2 SVGEGT. The CDR3 spans 11 residues.

This chain connects TRBV5-4 to TRBJ2-7; 12 bases are a match to TRBD1. This CDR3 has 15 residues. V lost 4 bases to trimming and J lost 4 bases; unmatched junction nucleotides: 6. CDR1 is SGHNT, CDR2 YYREEE, per germline (reference sequence). In DNA form, the CDR3 reads TGTGCCAGCAGCGCGGGACAGGGGGCGAGGTACGAGCAGTACTTC. Its protein is CASSAGQGARYEQYF.

The rearrangement links TRBV24-1 to TRBJ2-1; 11 bases are shared with TRBD2. With 1 base clipped from V and 9 bases from J, the junction kept 13 bases outside the gene matches. CDR3 length: 18 residues. CDR1 is KGHDR, CDR2 SFDVKD, per germline. DNA of the CDR3: TGTGCCACCAGTGATTTTCGCCGGAGTAGCGGGAGGGCCGGTGAGCAGTTCTTC. Amino acids: CATSDFRRSSGRAGEQFF.

As DNA, the CDR3 is TGCAGCGCCCGCCGAGGTCTCTCCGAGCAGTACTTC. Its translation is CSARRGLSEQYF. The chain carries TRBV29-1 and TRBJ2-7, with D unresolved. The CDR3 is 12 residues long. Germline V gene lookup returns CDR1 SQVTM and CDR2 ANQGSEA. The ends were cut back, 7 bases at V and 6 bases at J, with 16 bases in the middle.

The chain couples TRBV7-9 to TRBJ1-2, with 9 positions matching TRBD1. The CDR3 spans 16 residues. The V gene's germline CDR1 is SEHNR and CDR2 FQNEAQ (reference sequence). V gave up 1 base and J gave up 3 bases; unmatched junction bases: 6. The CDR3 loop is CASSLGGQGQYYGYTF. CDR3 bases: TGTGCCAGCAGCTTAGGGGGACAGGGCCAATACTATGGCTACACCTTC.

This sequence joins TRBV12-3 or TRBV12-4 and TRBJ1-1; D perhaps matches TRBD1 (5 bases). Between the trimmed V and J ends, which lost 6 bases and 1 base, there was a span of 9 bases. The CDR3 has 13 residues. The CDR3 loop reads CASSRQQNTEAFF. Here the CDR3 DNA reads TGTGCCAGCAGCAGACAGCAGAACACTGAAGCTTTCTTT.

The chain joins TRBV11-2 to TRBJ2-5, with TRBD2 matching 10 bases. CDR1 is SGHAT, CDR2 FQNNGV, per germline. Trimming cost V 2 bases and J 4 bases; bases outside gene matches: 4. This CDR3 comprises 15 residues. DNA of the CDR3: TGTGCCAGCAGCTTAAGCGGGAGGGCCCTAGAGACCCAGTACTTC. Its protein product is CASSLSGRALETQYF.

The chain links TRBV28 to TRBJ2-4, with 10 bases lining up with TRBD1. The CDR3 is 16 residues long. CDR1 and CDR2 from the germline V gene are MDHEN and SYDVKM. The J segment lost 8 bases and the V segment lost 5 bases, leaving 12 bases of the junction unmatched. CDR3 in amino acids: CASSPPGQGIGDIQYF. CDR3 coding DNA: TGTGCCAGCAGTCCCCCGGGACAGGGGATCGGAGACATTCAGTACTTC.

The chain is built from TRBV3-1 (or the pseudogene TRBV3-2) and TRBJ1-2, with D tentatively TRBD1 (5 bases). Germline CDR1 reads LGHDT; CDR2 reads YNNKEL (reference sequence). Trimming stripped 6 bases from V and 4 bases from J, with 9 bases between. This CDR3 contains 12 residues. The CDR3 nucleotides read TGTGCCAGCAGGGGGGGGAGCTATGGCTACACCTTC. Amino acid sequence: CASRGGSYGYTF.